This T cell receptor (beta chain) stems from a study of beta chain features in type 1 diabetes. Every bit of the isolated RNA underwent reverse transcription, so sequencing read expressed TCRB transcripts. Repertoires were generated with immunoSEQ multiplex PCR, while TCRdb's copy carries only in-frame clones and drops some. In the table there are nearly 250,000 clones, around 68% of which are singletons. There are 13 residues in the CDR3. V lost 3 bases and J lost 1, with 6 bases in between. In germline, CDR1 is SNHLY, CDR2 FYNNEI. The specimen sequenced was naive CD4+ T cells from blood. This clonotype originated in a man between 25 and 39 years old in good health. V gene TRBV2 combines with J gene TRBJ2-5; D is unresolved. CDR3 nucleotide sequence: TGTGCCAGCAGTGAGGGCAGCCAAGAGACCCAGTACTTC. It translates to CASSEGSQETQYF.